Shown below are 5 T cell receptor beta chains from a single sample sequenced in a study of CD8 T cells in ankylosing spondylitis (TCRdb year 2017). Libraries were made using 5' RACE. The sample was run on an Illumina HiSeq 2500. TCRdb applied fastp at Q25 and MiXCR to the public reads, then kept only in-frame beta chains. Each entry is one CDR3 protein sequence, shown with its most common DNA and genes. The sample contains 150,000 to 200,000 distinct CDR3 sequences, roughly 13% of them found a single time. The ten largest clones add up to approximately 10% of the sample. Material for sequencing was blood, either unsorted or a sorted T cell fraction (not recorded which). These TCRs come from a female donor with ankylosing spondylitis or in good health (not recorded which).

This clonotype was seen ten or more times. The chain has TRBV12-3 or TRBV12-4 and TRBJ1-6; tentative D call: TRBD1 (5 bases). The V and J ends lost 6 bases and 9 bases respectively, with 15 bases between them. The CDR3 totals 14 residues. This chain's CDR3 is CASSIGTGGSPLHF. Written as DNA, the CDR3 is TGTGCCAGCAGCATAGGGACCGGGGGTTCACCCCTCCACTTT.

This clonotype was recorded at least ten times. V and J are TRBV20-1 and TRBJ2-3, with D hard to call. The CDR3 is 12 residues long. Germline V CDR1 and CDR2: DFQATT, SNEGSKA (reference sequence). Trimming removed 3 bases at V and 3 bases at J, with 7 bases between. In DNA, the CDR3 is TGCAGTGCTAGTTTTGGGACAGATACGCAGTATTTT. It encodes CSASFGTDTQYF.

This clonotype was seen ten or more times. The gene calls are TRBV12-3 or TRBV12-4 and TRBJ2-1; D is unclear. With 3 bases removed from V and 0 bases from J, the gap between germline ends came to 9 bases. This CDR3 is 15 amino acids long. The CDR3: CASSLNAGSYNEQFF. For the CDR3, the DNA is TGTGCCAGCAGTTTGAACGCCGGCTCCTACAATGAGCAGTTCTTC.

This clonotype has a handful of counts. V usage is TRBV5-1 and J usage is TRBJ2-1; D may be TRBD2 (6 bases). Germline V CDR1 and CDR2: SGHRS, YFSETQ. V shed 0 bases and J shed 8 bases, with 18 bases lying between them. The CDR3 spans 16 residues. The CDR3 DNA reads as TGCGCCAGCAGCTTGGCCGTCGGGAGTAGTATCGATGAGCAGTTCTTC. As protein: CASSLAVGSSIDEQFF.

There are many counts of this clonotype. The chain employs TRBV6-2 or TRBV6-3 and TRBJ2-2, with unresolved D. The CDR3 spans 11 residues. Germline CDR1 MNHEY, CDR2 SVGEGT. The ends were cut back, 3 bases at V and 6 bases at J, with 2 bases in the middle. The CDR3 loop reads CASSYPGELFF. In nucleotides, the CDR3 is TGTGCCAGCAGTTATCCCGGGGAGCTGTTTTTT.